One sample yielded the 15 T cell receptor beta chains listed below, sequenced in a study of T cells in Graves' hyperthyroidism and ophthalmopathy. Amplification targeted TCR beta CDR3 regions from RNA transcripts. The TCR CDR3 first-round RT-PCR relied on the HTBI primer set. Using its own MiXCR run on the multiplex PCR reads, TCRdb lists one record per CDR3 protein. The sample lists a few hundred thousand distinct CDR3 sequences; under 15% were seen once. The material sequenced was blood. These receptors all come from a woman aged 25 to 39 with Graves' hyperthyroidism.

This chain connects TRBV9 to TRBJ1-5; no definite D call. The germline V gene has CDR1 SGDLS and CDR2 YYNGEE. The CDR3 loop spans 14 amino acids. V gave up 0 bases and J gave up 5 bases, with 9 bases separating them. Written as DNA, the CDR3 is TGTGCCAGCAGCGTAGGAAACAGAGATCAGCCCCAGCATTTT. Protein sequence: CASSVGNRDQPQHF. Looking up the rest from reference TRBV9 and TRBJ1-5 gives the full variable domain: DSGVTQTPKHLITATGQRVTLRCSPRSGDLSVYWYQQSLDQGLQFLIQYYNGEERAKGNILERFSAQQFPDLHSELNLSSLELGDSALYFCASSVGNRDQPQHFGDGTRLSIL.

This clonotype was recorded many times. The chain employs TRBV18 and TRBJ2-4; D is uncertain. There are 16 residues in the CDR3. Between the trimmed V and J ends, which lost 1 base and 0 bases, there was a span of 10 bases. Per the germline V gene, CDR1 is KGHSH and CDR2 is LQKENI. CDR3 coding DNA: TGTGCCAGCTCACCACTCGACTCACTAGCCAAAAACATTCAGTACTTC. Protein sequence: CASSPLDSLAKNIQYF.

The chain recombines TRBV29-1 with TRBJ1-2, with 7 nucleotides matching TRBD1. There are 15 residues in the CDR3. Germline values: CDR1 SQVTM, CDR2 ANQGSEA. Trimming removed 5 bases from V and 4 bases from J; junction bases left unmatched: 13. The CDR3 DNA follows: TGCAGCGTTAGGGACAGCCCACTCCCTAGCTATGGCTACACCTTC. Residues: CSVRDSPLPSYGYTF.

The genes are TRBV2 and TRBJ2-7; TRBD1 matches 11 bases. This CDR3 contains 14 residues. The V gene's germline CDR1 is SNHLY and CDR2 FYNNEI. Losses at the gene ends were 7 bases for V and 1 base for J; bases not matched to a gene: 3. CDR3 DNA sequence: TGTGCCAGCATTAGGGACAGGGGGTCCTACGAGCAGTACTTC. This translates into CASIRDRGSYEQYF.

This clonotype came up a few times. V and J are TRBV15 and TRBJ2-3; D gene uncertain. V was shortened by 0 bases and J by 1 base, with 14 bases between the two germline ends. The CDR3 has 17 amino acids. CDR1 and CDR2 (germline): LNHNV, YYDKDF (reference sequence). CDR3 sequence (DNA): TGTGCCACCAGCAGAGATCAATTTAGTGGGCGCACAGATACGCAGTATTTT. It yields the protein CATSRDQFSGRTDTQYF.

This clonotype was seen a handful of times. J is TRBJ2-7 and V is TRBV20-1, with D possibly matching TRBD1 (5 bases). The germline V gene encodes CDR1 DFQATT and CDR2 SNEGSKA (reference sequence). V was shortened by 6 bases and J by 4 bases, with 16 bases between the two germline ends. This CDR3 comprises 13 residues. This CDR3 reads CSASPLRVYEQYF. CDR3 DNA: TGCAGTGCAAGCCCCCTCAGGGTTTACGAGCAGTACTTC.

CDR3 sequence (DNA): TGTGCCAGCAGCTTGGTTAAGGCAGGGCATAATGAAAAACTGTTTTTT. Translating gives CASSLVKAGHNEKLFF. The chain has TRBV5-8 and TRBJ1-4; possibly TRBD1 for D (5 bases). The V end was cut by 0 bases, the J end by 4 bases, with 13 bases between. This CDR3 is built from 16 residues. CDR1 and CDR2 (germline): SGHTS, YDEGEE.

This clonotype was detected many times. The J gene is TRBJ2-1, the V gene TRBV20-1, with 16 bases lining up with TRBD2. V lost 6 bases to trimming and J lost 0 bases; unmatched junction nucleotides: 14. Germline values: CDR1 DFQATT, CDR2 SNEGSKA (reference sequence). The CDR3 loop spans 20 amino acids. The CDR3 sequence: CSAKSQGLAGGPNSYNEQFF. CDR3 DNA sequence: TGCAGTGCCAAGTCCCAGGGACTAGCGGGAGGGCCCAACTCCTACAATGAGCAGTTCTTC.

In this sample, this clonotype turned up a few times. This chain links TRBV6-1 with TRBJ1-1; 8 bases match TRBD1. J gave up 5 bases and V 6 bases, and 14 bases lay outside the gene matches. The germline V gene encodes CDR1 MNHNS and CDR2 SASEGT. The CDR3 length is 16 residues. The CDR3 bases are TGTGCCAGCAGGATCCGGAAAGGACAGGGTACAACTGAAGCTTTCTTT. This codes for CASRIRKGQGTTEAFF.

This clonotype was seen repeatedly, ten times or more. The J gene is TRBJ1-1, the V gene TRBV7-3, with 7 bases matching TRBD1. Per the germline V gene, CDR1 is SGHTA and CDR2 is FQGTGA. With 5 bases clipped from V and 0 bases from J, the junction kept 3 bases outside the gene matches. This CDR3 is built from 14 residues. DNA for the CDR3: TGTGCCAGCAGCACAGGGGCCATGAACACTGAAGCTTTCTTT. Amino acid sequence: CASSTGAMNTEAFF.

In its sample, this clonotype was seen a few times. The rearrangement links TRBV25-1 to TRBJ1-3; D is uncertain. The germline V gene encodes CDR1 MGHDK and CDR2 SYGVNS. CDR3 length: 21 amino acids. The V gene lost 4 bases and the J gene lost 2 bases, with 30 bases spanning the gap. In DNA, the CDR3 is TGTGCCAGCAGTGTCCTCGGCCCGGGCCACACACACCCCACTCCTGGAAACACCATATATTTT. Amino acids: CASSVLGPGHTHPTPGNTIYF.

This clonotype was counted many times. This sequence joins TRBV11-2 and TRBJ1-1; D is perhaps TRBD1 (5 bases). Trimming removed 8 bases from V and 1 base from J, with 11 bases in between. This CDR3 comprises 13 residues. From germline, CDR1 is SGHAT and CDR2 FQNNGV. CDR3: CASLRDGNTEAFF. The CDR3 DNA sequence: TGTGCCAGCCTCCGGGACGGGAACACTGAAGCTTTCTTT.

The rearrangement links TRBV6-1 to TRBJ2-1, with D perhaps matching TRBD1 (5 bases). Trimming shortened V by 6 bases and J by 4 bases, and 10 bases separated the two germline ends. The germline CDR1 and CDR2 sequences are MNHNS and SASEGT. CDR3 length equals 13 residues. Here the CDR3 reads CASSMGLYNEQFF. The CDR3 nucleotides read TGTGCCAGCAGCATGGGGCTTTACAATGAGCAGTTCTTC.

This clonotype has just a few counts. The gene calls are TRBV5-1 and TRBJ2-3; 13 bases line up with TRBD2. Germline V gene lookup returns CDR1 SGHRS and CDR2 YFSETQ. The CDR3 contains 17 residues. V lost 4 bases and J lost 2; bases outside the gene matches: 7. CDR3: CASSASGTSGVTDTQYF. The CDR3 nucleotides read TGCGCCAGCAGCGCCTCCGGGACTAGCGGGGTCACAGATACGCAGTATTTT. Combining the CDR3 with reference TRBV5-1 and TRBJ2-3 gives the whole variable domain KAGVTQTPRYLIKTRGQQVTLSCSPISGHRSVSWYQQTPGQGLQFLFEYFSETQRNKGNFPGRFSGRQFSNSRSEMNVSTLELGDSALYLCASSASGTSGVTDTQYFGPGTRLTVL.

This clonotype was found a few times. The chain carries TRBV10-3 and TRBJ2-2; TRBD1 matches at 11 bases. In germline, CDR1 is ENHRY, CDR2 SYGVKD. This CDR3 has 15 residues. After removal of 10 bases from V and 4 bases from J, the junction contained 8 bases not matched to a gene. The CDR3 DNA is TGTGCCACCCGGCCCGGGACAGGGGGCACCGGGGAGCTGTTTTTT. It translates to CATRPGTGGTGELFF.